This TCR beta chain was obtained from a study of monozygotic twins with inflammatory bowel disease. General study points: Distinguishing T cell subtypes was not possible.

Details on this clonotype: Its antigen is undetermined.

There are 14 residues in the CDR3. CDR1 and CDR2 (germline): DFQATT, SNEGSKA (reference sequence). TCRdb reprocessed the 5' RACE reads and reports one entry per CDR3 protein, with no DNA. The ten top clones account for around 2.4%, within a sample of hundreds of thousands of distinct CDR3 sequences. The chain carries TRBV20-1 and TRBJ1-1. The sequence came from a human donor with ulcerative colitis or Crohn's disease, or a healthy co-twin of an affected twin (not recorded which). Sequences were obtained from blood. The CDR3 protein is CSARTATGLLAAFF.